The rows below give T cell receptor beta chains drawn from one sample of a study of identical twins. TCRdb re-called the 5' RACE reads through MiXCR, storing one row per CDR3 protein. The sample holds 1.5 million or so distinct CDR3 sequences; under 35% are singletons and the top ten take about 0.27%. Sample: cord blood. These receptors came from a newborn girl in good health. Each CDR3 is given with its conserved first and last residue. Each record gives: clone size, V gene, CDR3 length, D gene, J gene, CDR3 protein, CDR3 DNA. The D gene is left open where the match is weak. Part of the rows lack a size; the others show once, few, many or a class for expanded clones.

abundance: few; v_gene: TRBV28; len: 15; d_gene: -; j_gene: TRBJ2-3; CDR3aa: CASRLNSISTDTQYF; CDR3nt: TGTGCCAGCAGGTTGAATAGCATCTCCACAGATACGCAGTATTTT
abundance: -; v_gene: TRBV9; len: 13; d_gene: -; j_gene: TRBJ2-7; CDR3aa: CASSGGSSSEQYF; CDR3nt: TGTGCCAGCAGCGGGGGCTCTAGCTCCGAGCAGTACTTC
abundance: -; v_gene: TRBV20-1; len: 15; d_gene: TRBD1; j_gene: TRBJ1-2; CDR3aa: CSARDRGPNARGYTF; CDR3nt: TGCAGTGCTAGAGACAGGGGGCCCAACGCCCGTGGCTACACCTTC
abundance: many; v_gene: TRBV12-3/TRBV12-4; len: 11; d_gene: -; j_gene: TRBJ2-1; CDR3aa: CASSSNNEQFF; CDR3nt: TGTGCCAGCAGCTCTAACAATGAGCAGTTCTTC
abundance: few; v_gene: TRBV5-1; len: 14; d_gene: TRBD1; j_gene: TRBJ2-3; CDR3aa: CASSLDRGLDTQYF; CDR3nt: TGCGCCAGCAGCTTGGACAGGGGGCTCGATACGCAGTATTTT
abundance: few; v_gene: TRBV12-3/TRBV12-4; len: 12; d_gene: -; j_gene: TRBJ1-2; CDR3aa: CASSSDLHGYTF; CDR3nt: TGTGCCAGCAGTTCTGACCTACATGGCTACACCTTC
abundance: -; v_gene: TRBV6-1; len: 17; d_gene: TRBD1; j_gene: TRBJ1-6; CDR3aa: CASSEFDAGTGGSPLHF; CDR3nt: TGTGCCAGCAGTGAGTTCGACGCCGGGACAGGGGGTTCACCCCTCCACTTT
abundance: -; v_gene: TRBV3-1; len: 12; d_gene: -; j_gene: TRBJ1-2; CDR3aa: CASSDVPYGYTF; CDR3nt: TGTGCCAGCAGTGACGTACCCTATGGCTACACCTTC
abundance: -; v_gene: TRBV20-1; len: 13; d_gene: -; j_gene: TRBJ2-4; CDR3aa: CSARSTGTSIQYF; CDR3nt: TGCAGTGCTAGATCGACTGGAACAAGCATTCAGTACTTC
abundance: -; v_gene: TRBV20-1; len: 14; d_gene: -; j_gene: TRBJ2-1; CDR3aa: CSVRRGTSYNEQFF; CDR3nt: TGCAGTGTTCGGCGCGGTACCTCCTACAATGAGCAGTTCTTC
abundance: few; v_gene: TRBV20-1; len: 16; d_gene: -; j_gene: TRBJ2-6; CDR3aa: CSARSTTASGANVLTF; CDR3nt: TGCAGTGCTAGATCTACTACCGCCTCTGGGGCCAACGTCCTGACTTTC
abundance: many; v_gene: TRBV4-2; len: 14; d_gene: -; j_gene: TRBJ2-1; CDR3aa: CASSGLSSYNEQFF; CDR3nt: TGTGCCAGCTCAGGACTAAGCTCCTACAATGAGCAGTTCTTC
abundance: -; v_gene: TRBV21-1; len: 17; d_gene: -; j_gene: TRBJ1-5; CDR3aa: CASSKGQGTPSNQPQHF; CDR3nt: TGTGCCAGCAGCAAAGGCCAGGGTACACCTAGCAATCAGCCCCAGCATTTT
abundance: few; v_gene: TRBV27; len: 16; d_gene: TRBD1; j_gene: TRBJ2-1; CDR3aa: CASSLLGGKRWNEQFF; CDR3nt: TGTGCCAGCAGTTTACTAGGGGGCAAGAGGTGGAATGAGCAGTTCTTC
abundance: -; v_gene: TRBV12-3/TRBV12-4; len: 15; d_gene: -; j_gene: TRBJ1-5; CDR3aa: CASSIRQVRDQPQHF; CDR3nt: TGTGCCAGCAGTATCAGACAGGTGCGAGATCAGCCCCAGCATTTT
abundance: many; v_gene: TRBV29-1; len: 15; d_gene: TRBD1; j_gene: TRBJ2-4; CDR3aa: CSVEPDRDGKNIQYF; CDR3nt: TGCAGCGTTGAACCCGACAGGGATGGCAAAAACATTCAGTACTTC
abundance: -; v_gene: TRBV24-1; len: 13; d_gene: -; j_gene: TRBJ1-5; CDR3aa: CATSGGGDQPQHF; CDR3nt: TGTGCCACCAGTGGGGGAGGCGATCAGCCCCAGCATTTT
abundance: few; v_gene: TRBV20-1; len: 15; d_gene: TRBD2; j_gene: TRBJ2-7; CDR3aa: CSARLAGGAPYEQYF; CDR3nt: TGCAGTGCTCGATTAGCGGGAGGTGCCCCCTACGAGCAGTACTTC
abundance: many; v_gene: TRBV5-1; len: 14; d_gene: -; j_gene: TRBJ2-7; CDR3aa: CASSLLGPNYEQYF; CDR3nt: TGCGCCAGCAGCTTGTTAGGTCCCAACTACGAGCAGTACTTC
abundance: -; v_gene: TRBV6-1; len: 16; d_gene: -; j_gene: TRBJ2-1; CDR3aa: CASSQVSLGAYNEQFF; CDR3nt: TGTGCCAGCAGCCAGGTGTCTCTTGGGGCCTACAATGAGCAGTTCTTC
abundance: -; v_gene: TRBV20-1; len: 13; d_gene: -; j_gene: TRBJ2-3; CDR3aa: CSAREGLDNTQYF; CDR3nt: TGCAGTGCTAGGGAGGGTCTTGATAATACGCAGTATTTT
abundance: few; v_gene: TRBV12-3/TRBV12-4; len: 13; d_gene: -; j_gene: TRBJ1-2; CDR3aa: CASSFGAPYGYTF; CDR3nt: TGTGCCAGCAGTTTTGGGGCCCCCTATGGCTACACCTTC
abundance: few; v_gene: TRBV5-5; len: 15; d_gene: -; j_gene: TRBJ2-7; CDR3aa: CASSLGGTLWYEQYF; CDR3nt: TGTGCCAGCAGCTTGGGGGGGACTCTATGGTACGAGCAGTACTTC
abundance: -; v_gene: TRBV20-1; len: 13; d_gene: -; j_gene: TRBJ2-7; CDR3aa: CSARLSSYNEQYF; CDR3nt: TGCAGTGCTAGGCTGAGCTCCTACAATGAGCAGTACTTC
abundance: few; v_gene: TRBV5-1; len: 13; d_gene: TRBD2; j_gene: TRBJ2-7; CDR3aa: CASSLERGLARYF; CDR3nt: TGCGCCAGCAGCTTGGAACGTGGACTAGCGCGGTACTTC
abundance: few; v_gene: TRBV7-2; len: 15; d_gene: TRBD1; j_gene: TRBJ1-4; CDR3aa: CASSLERTGNEKLFF; CDR3nt: TGTGCCAGCAGCTTAGAGCGGACAGGGAATGAAAAACTGTTTTTT
abundance: few; v_gene: TRBV4-2; len: 17; d_gene: -; j_gene: TRBJ2-4; CDR3aa: CASSQDPEGSAKNIQYF; CDR3nt: TGTGCCAGCAGCCAAGATCCTGAAGGGTCGGCCAAAAACATTCAGTACTTC
abundance: few; v_gene: TRBV6-6; len: 15; d_gene: TRBD1; j_gene: TRBJ1-5; CDR3aa: CASSYSTTGGQPQHF; CDR3nt: TGTGCCAGCAGTTACTCGACGACAGGGGGCCAGCCCCAGCATTTT
abundance: -; v_gene: TRBV5-1; len: 12; d_gene: -; j_gene: TRBJ1-2; CDR3aa: CASSFPGAGYTF; CDR3nt: TGCGCCAGCAGCTTTCCCGGGGCTGGCTACACCTTC
abundance: few; v_gene: TRBV5-1; len: 14; d_gene: -; j_gene: TRBJ2-1; CDR3aa: CASSLVPEYNEQFF; CDR3nt: TGCGCCAGCAGCTTGGTACCGGAATACAATGAGCAGTTCTTC
abundance: -; v_gene: TRBV20-1; len: 19; d_gene: TRBD2; j_gene: TRBJ2-1; CDR3aa: CSARPFRTIAGVAYNEQFF; CDR3nt: TGCAGTGCTAGACCATTTCGGACTATAGCGGGGGTGGCCTACAATGAGCAGTTCTTC
abundance: many; v_gene: TRBV29-1; len: 13; d_gene: -; j_gene: TRBJ2-6; CDR3aa: CSVDRAGANVLTF; CDR3nt: TGCAGCGTTGACAGGGCTGGGGCCAACGTCCTGACTTTC
abundance: few; v_gene: TRBV5-1; len: 13; d_gene: -; j_gene: TRBJ2-1; CDR3aa: CGSLAILRNEQFF; CDR3nt: TGCGGCAGCTTGGCCATACTGAGAAATGAGCAGTTCTTC
abundance: few; v_gene: TRBV9; len: 14; d_gene: -; j_gene: TRBJ1-2; CDR3aa: CASSVEDSRYGYTF; CDR3nt: TGTGCCAGCAGCGTAGAGGACAGCCGCTATGGCTACACCTTC
abundance: few; v_gene: TRBV27; len: 15; d_gene: TRBD1; j_gene: TRBJ2-1; CDR3aa: CASSPSGTGVNEQFF; CDR3nt: TGTGCCAGCAGTCCCTCCGGGACAGGGGTCAATGAGCAGTTCTTC
abundance: -; v_gene: TRBV28; len: 12; d_gene: -; j_gene: TRBJ2-2; CDR3aa: CASQRRTRELFF; CDR3nt: TGTGCCAGCCAACGTAGAACCAGGGAGCTGTTTTTT
abundance: -; v_gene: TRBV27; len: 17; d_gene: TRBD2; j_gene: TRBJ2-7; CDR3aa: CASSPDLAASYSYEQYF; CDR3nt: TGTGCCAGCAGTCCGGACCTAGCGGCGTCATACTCCTACGAGCAGTACTTC
abundance: -; v_gene: TRBV6-2/TRBV6-3; len: 15; d_gene: TRBD2; j_gene: TRBJ2-7; CDR3aa: CASSTSGESYNEQYF; CDR3nt: TGTGCCAGTTCAACTAGCGGGGAGTCCTACAATGAGCAGTACTTC